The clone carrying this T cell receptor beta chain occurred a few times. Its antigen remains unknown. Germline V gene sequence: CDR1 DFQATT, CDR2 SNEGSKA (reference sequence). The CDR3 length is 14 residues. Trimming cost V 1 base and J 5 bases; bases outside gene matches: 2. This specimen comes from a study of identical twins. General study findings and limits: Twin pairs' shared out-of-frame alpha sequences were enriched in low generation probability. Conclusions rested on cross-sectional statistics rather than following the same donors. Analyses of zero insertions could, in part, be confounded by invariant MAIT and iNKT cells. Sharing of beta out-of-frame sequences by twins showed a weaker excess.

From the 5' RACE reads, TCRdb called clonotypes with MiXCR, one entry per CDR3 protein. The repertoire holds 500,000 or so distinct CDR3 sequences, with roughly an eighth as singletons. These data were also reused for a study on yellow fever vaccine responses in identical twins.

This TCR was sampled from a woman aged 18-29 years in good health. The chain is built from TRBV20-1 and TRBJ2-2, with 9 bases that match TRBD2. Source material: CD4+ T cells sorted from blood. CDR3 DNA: TGCAGTGCTAGAGCTAGCGGGACAACCGGGGAGCTGTTTTTT. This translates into CSARASGTTGELFF.